This TCR beta chain appears in the sequencing data of a study of blood T cells in healthy people across ages. Through a sample-barcoded 5' primer and a J-beta primer mix, a second PCR was run for roughly 7 to 11 cycles. TCRdb recomputed calls from the 5' RACE reads with MiXCR, one row per CDR3 protein. The data show 1.5 million to 2 million distinct CDR3 sequences, roughly 28% seen once. The draw of peripheral blood yielded approximately 10 milliliters from each donor. The CDR3 has 12 residues. This clonotype was detected only once. A much larger clone sits a single nucleotide away, making a read error possible. Without the conserved terminal phenylalanine or tryptophan, this CDR3 likely stems from a read error.

The receptor's source is a woman aged 30 to 39 in good health. The sequencing input was blood. The rearrangement links TRBV12-3 or TRBV12-4 to TRBJ2-7; D unresolved. The better agreement between TRBJ2-5 and the DNA end casts doubt on the J call. In nucleotides, the CDR3 is TGTGCCAGCAGTGGTGAAGTGGAGACCCAGTACTTA. It specifies CASSGEVETQYL.